Below, 25 T cell receptor beta chains from the same sample are listed, as sequenced in a study of T cell responses to AZD1222 COVID-19 vaccine (dated by TCRdb to 2020 to 2023). Library preparation used the immunoSEQ multiplex PCR assay. TCRdb took this table from immuneACCESS and kept in-frame rearrangements with V and J called. Such tables lack part of the clones; where checked against another copy, unresolved V genes explain under half of the gap, and the rest is unexplained. The sample records about 260,000 clones, 80% to 95% of which are singletons. Less than 0.6% of the sample belongs to the ten largest clones. This sample's time point label indicates: baseline before first vaccination. The source material was peripheral blood, sampled on day 0 of AZD1222 vaccination. The receptors here all came from an adult in good health.

The genes are TRBV19 and TRBJ1-1, with 9 bases matching TRBD1. The V segment lost 4 bases and the J segment 5 bases; nucleotides outside the gene matches: 2. Germline V gene lookup returns CDR1 LNHDA and CDR2 SQIVND (reference sequence). This CDR3 spans 13 amino acids. CDR3 nucleotide sequence: TGTGCCAGTAGTACGGACAGGGGAACTGAAGCTTTCTTT. This gives the protein CASSTDRGTEAFF.

DNA for the CDR3: TGTGCCACCAGTGAGGGACAGTATAGCAATCAGCCCCAGCATTTT. It specifies CATSEGQYSNQPQHF. The chain links TRBV24-1 to TRBJ1-5, with 7 nucleotides matching TRBD1. The CDR3 extends over 15 amino acids. Germline CDR1 is KGHDR and CDR2 is SFDVKD. The ends lost 4 bases at V and 0 bases at J; junction bases unmatched: 2.

The V call is TRBV19, the J call TRBJ2-7; no definite D call. The V and J ends lost 4 bases and 2 bases respectively, with 12 bases between them. Germline assignment: CDR1 LNHDA and CDR2 SQIVND (reference sequence). This CDR3 region has 14 residues. The DNA for the CDR3 is TGTGCCAGTAGTAGGCAGATCCTGACCTACGAGCAGTACTTC. Translated, it gives CASSRQILTYEQYF. Full variable domain (remainder filled in from reference TRBV19 and TRBJ2-7): DGGITQSPKYLFRKEGQNVTLSCEQNLNHDAMYWYRQDPGQGLRLIYYSQIVNDFQKGDIAEGYSVSREKKESFPLTVTSAQKNPTAFYLCASSRQILTYEQYFGPGTRLTVT.

V is TRBV4-2 and J is TRBJ1-2, with TRBD1 matching 9 bases. The CDR3 contains 14 residues. Per germline, CDR1 LGHNA and CDR2 YNFKEQ. V gave up 4 bases and J gave up 10 bases; unmatched junction bases: 10. The CDR3 DNA reads TGTGCCAGCAGCCCAATGGACAGGGGAAGACACTACACCTTC. Translating it yields CASSPMDRGRHYTF.

The chain carries TRBV6-5 and TRBJ2-5; 7 nucleotides match TRBD1. The CDR3 is 13 amino acids. Germline V gives CDR1 MNHEY, CDR2 SVGAGI. V shed 8 bases and J 4 bases; nucleotides not matched to a gene: 7. The CDR3 region is CASVKQGTETQYF. The CDR3 nucleotides read TGTGCCAGCGTTAAACAGGGGACAGAGACCCAGTACTTC.

The chain carries TRBV11-3 and TRBJ2-1; D is perhaps TRBD1 (6 bases). CDR1 and CDR2 from the germline V gene are SGHNT and YENEEA. With 0 bases removed from V and 0 bases from J, the gap between germline ends came to 9 bases. CDR3 length: 16 amino acids. DNA of the CDR3: TGTGCCAGCAGCTTAGACGGGACAAACTCCTACAATGAGCAGTTCTTC. It specifies CASSLDGTNSYNEQFF.

This chain connects TRBV4-2 to TRBJ1-2; TRBD1 is a possible D gene (6 bases). Germline lookup yields CDR1 LGHNA and CDR2 YNFKEQ. CDR3 length: 14 amino acids. V was shortened by 0 bases and J by 6 bases, with 11 bases between the two germline ends. CDR3 coding DNA: TGTGCCAGCAGCCAAGATAGGGGGGCGGATGGCTACACCTTC. Its protein product is CASSQDRGADGYTF.

V usage is TRBV28 and J usage is TRBJ2-3; TRBD2 aligns across 8 bases. The V gene end was trimmed by 7 bases and the J gene end by 3 bases; junction bases not matched to a gene: 6. Germline-derived CDR1 and CDR2 are MDHEN and SYDVKM. This CDR3 has 14 amino acids. CDR3 residues: CASITGGRTDTQYF. In nucleotides, the CDR3 is TGTGCCAGCATCACGGGGGGGAGGACAGATACGCAGTATTTT.

This rearrangement joins TRBV28 to TRBJ1-1; 10 bases line up with TRBD1. V shed 6 bases and J 1 base; nucleotides not matched to a gene: 2. CDR3 size: 14 residues. Per germline, CDR1 MDHEN and CDR2 SYDVKM. The CDR3 here is CASRRQGANTEAFF. The CDR3 coding sequence is TGTGCCAGCAGAAGACAGGGGGCGAACACTGAAGCTTTCTTT.

The rearrangement joins TRBV25-1 to TRBJ1-2; D is ambiguous. The V end lost 1 base, the J end lost 7 bases, and 10 bases lay between the germline ends. The CDR3 runs to 13 residues. Germline-derived CDR1 and CDR2 are MGHDK and SYGVNS. The CDR3 nucleotides read TGTGCCAGCAGTGAATGGGGAGGTTCTGGCTACACCTTC. Translation gives CASSEWGGSGYTF.

V and J are TRBV4-1 and TRBJ2-1; 7 nucleotides line up with TRBD2. V shed 0 bases, J shed 4 bases, and the junction held 3 bases outside the gene matches. Germline CDR1 is MGHRA and CDR2 is YSYEKL. The CDR3 spans 15 residues. Here the CDR3 DNA reads TGCGCCAGCAGCCAAGAGGGACTACAATACAATGAGCAGTTCTTC. Protein: CASSQEGLQYNEQFF.

The chain combines TRBV6-1 with TRBJ2-7; no clear D. There are 13 residues in the CDR3. V was pared by 0 bases and J by 4 bases, with 7 bases between. Germline CDR1 and CDR2: MNHNS and SASEGT. CDR3 sequence: CASSEALEYEQYF. In nucleotides, the CDR3 is TGTGCCAGCAGTGAAGCGTTAGAGTACGAGCAGTACTTC.

This chain connects TRBV28 to TRBJ2-7, with D unresolved. V was clipped by 1 base and J by 7 bases, with 5 bases between them. From germline, CDR1 is MDHEN and CDR2 SYDVKM. CDR3 length: 11 amino acids. The CDR3 is CASSLSQEQYF. In nucleotides, the CDR3 is TGTGCCAGCAGTTTATCGCAAGAGCAGTACTTC.

This rearrangement joins TRBV27 to TRBJ2-1, with 7 nucleotides matching TRBD1. Germline V CDR1 and CDR2: MNHEY, SMNVEV (reference sequence). This CDR3 comprises 15 residues. Losses at the gene ends were 6 bases for V and 3 bases for J; bases not matched to a gene: 8. This CDR3 reads CASSSRGQIYNEQFF. CDR3 bases: TGTGCCAGCAGCTCAAGGGGACAGATCTACAATGAGCAGTTCTTC.

This chain links TRBV7-9 with TRBJ2-1, with TRBD2 as a possible D gene (5 bases). Germline V gives CDR1 SEHNR, CDR2 FQNEAQ (reference sequence). V was pared by 5 bases and J by 2 bases, with 13 bases between. The CDR3 totals 15 residues. The CDR3 DNA sequence: TGTGCCAGCAGCCCGCGGGTTTCCGCCTACAATGAGCAGTTCTTC. Translated, it gives CASSPRVSAYNEQFF.

The rearrangement joins TRBV19 to TRBJ2-5, with a possible D match to TRBD1 (6 bases). Trimming removed 6 bases from V and 2 bases from J, with 10 bases in between. The CDR3 is 13 amino acids. Germline-derived CDR1 and CDR2 are LNHDA and SQIVND (reference sequence). Written as DNA, the CDR3 is TGTGCCAGTAGCCTACAGGGTCAAGAGACCCAGTACTTC. Protein product: CASSLQGQETQYF. The variable domain in full, with the rest retrieved from reference TRBV19 and TRBJ2-5, is DGGITQSPKYLFRKEGQNVTLSCEQNLNHDAMYWYRQDPGQGLRLIYYSQIVNDFQKGDIAEGYSVSREKKESFPLTVTSAQKNPTAFYLCASSLQGQETQYFGPGTRLLVL.

The rearrangement uses TRBV9 and TRBJ2-2, with D tentatively TRBD2 (6 bases). The germline CDR1 and CDR2 sequences are SGDLS and YYNGEE. The CDR3 runs to 15 residues. The V end was cut by 6 bases, the J end by 4 bases, with 16 bases between. As DNA, the CDR3 is TGTGCCAGCACTTTTGTGGAGGGCGGCACCGGGGAGCTGTTTTTT. Translated: CASTFVEGGTGELFF.

The chain is built from TRBV7-3 and TRBJ2-2, with D uncertain. Germline lookup yields CDR1 SGHTA and CDR2 FQGTGA. CDR3 length equals 14 residues. Trimming pared 2 bases from V and 2 bases from J, leaving 6 bases between. The CDR3 sequence: CASSLLVNTGELFF. The CDR3 DNA is TGTGCCAGCAGCTTATTAGTCAACACCGGGGAGCTGTTTTTT.

The V gene is TRBV15, the J gene TRBJ1-2; 9 nucleotides agree with TRBD1. The germline CDR1 and CDR2 sequences are LNHNV and YYDKDF (reference sequence). The CDR3 totals 14 residues. V gave up 0 bases and J gave up 4 bases; unmatched junction bases: 0. The CDR3 region has the DNA TGTGCCACCAGCAGAGAACAGGGGGCCTATGGCTACACCTTC. This translates into CATSREQGAYGYTF.

V usage is TRBV7-2 and J usage is TRBJ2-7, with TRBD1 identical over 7 bases. The germline gives CDR1 SGHTA, CDR2 FQGNSA. This CDR3 spans 16 amino acids. J lost 2 bases, V lost 1 base, and 8 bases had no gene match. The chain's CDR3 is CASSLGDRQGPYEQYF. The CDR3, as DNA: TGTGCCAGCAGCTTAGGGGACAGACAGGGACCCTACGAGCAGTACTTC.

CDR3 bases: TGTGCCGAAGAGGTGCCCTTTAGGGACGAGCAGTACTTC. This translates into CAEEVPFRDEQYF. The chain couples TRBV7-9 to TRBJ2-7, with D unclear. V shed 11 bases and J shed 5 bases, with 19 bases lying between them. Per the germline V gene, CDR1 is SEHNR and CDR2 is FQNEAQ (reference sequence). The CDR3 runs to 13 residues. The full variable domain, completed using reference TRBV7-9 and TRBJ2-7, is DTGVSQNPRHKITKRGQNVTFRCDPISEHNRLYWYRQTLGQGPEFLTYFQNEAQLEKSRLLSDRFSAERPKGSFSTLEIQRTEQGDSAMYLCAEEVPFRDEQYFGPGTRLTVT.

The chain links TRBV11-3 to TRBJ1-2; TRBD1 aligns across 7 bases. Germline V lookup: CDR1 SGHNT, CDR2 YENEEA. This CDR3 comprises 15 residues. J gave up 7 bases and V 6 bases, and 14 bases lay outside the gene matches. The CDR3 reads CASSRGRTGLCGYTF. As DNA, the CDR3 is TGTGCCAGCAGTCGAGGGCGGACAGGCCTTTGTGGCTACACCTTC.

V usage is TRBV28 and J usage is TRBJ2-1; 7 bases fit TRBD2. The CDR3 length is 17 residues. The germline CDR1 and CDR2 sequences are MDHEN and SYDVKM. The V segment lost 1 base and the J segment 5 bases; nucleotides outside the gene matches: 11. CDR3 bases: TGTGCCAGCAGTTTATACGGGAGGTTTGAGGGGCACAATGAGCAGTTCTTC. It yields the protein CASSLYGRFEGHNEQFF. Full variable domain (rest looked up from reference TRBV28 and TRBJ2-1): DVKVTQSSRYLVKRTGEKVFLECVQDMDHENMFWYRQDPGLGLRLIYFSYDVKMKEKGDIPEGYSVSREKKERFSLILESASTNQTSMYLCASSLYGRFEGHNEQFFGPGTRLTVL.

The chain links TRBV7-3 to TRBJ2-7, with TRBD1 identical over 7 bases. The CDR3 is 16 amino acids. Germline CDR1 and CDR2: SGHTA and FQGTGA. V lost 5 bases to trimming and J lost 0 bases; unmatched junction nucleotides: 10. The CDR3 loop reads CASSLRPRDSSYEQYF. The CDR3 DNA is TGTGCCAGCAGCCTCCGACCCAGGGACAGCTCCTACGAGCAGTACTTC.

This clone was recorded once. The chain has TRBV28 and TRBJ2-5; TRBD2 aligns across 11 bases. The germline V gene encodes CDR1 MDHEN and CDR2 SYDVKM. Unmatched junction bases numbered 7, after V lost 6 bases and J lost 4 bases. The CDR3 is 15 residues long. The CDR3 loop is CASRTSGGRGETQYF. The CDR3 nucleotides are TGTGCCAGCAGAACTAGCGGGGGCCGTGGAGAGACCCAGTACTTC.